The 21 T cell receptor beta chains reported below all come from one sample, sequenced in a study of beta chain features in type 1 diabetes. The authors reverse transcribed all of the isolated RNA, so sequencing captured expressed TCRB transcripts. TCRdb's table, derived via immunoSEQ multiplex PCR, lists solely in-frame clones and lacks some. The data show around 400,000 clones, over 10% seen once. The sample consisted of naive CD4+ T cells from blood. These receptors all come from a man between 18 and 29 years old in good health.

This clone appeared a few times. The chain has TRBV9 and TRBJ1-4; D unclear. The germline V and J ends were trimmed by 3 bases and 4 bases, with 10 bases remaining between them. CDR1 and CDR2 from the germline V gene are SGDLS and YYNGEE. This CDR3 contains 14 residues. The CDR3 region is CASSDSLNNEKLFF. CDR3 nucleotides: TGTGCCAGCAGCGACAGCCTAAATAATGAAAAACTGTTTTTT.

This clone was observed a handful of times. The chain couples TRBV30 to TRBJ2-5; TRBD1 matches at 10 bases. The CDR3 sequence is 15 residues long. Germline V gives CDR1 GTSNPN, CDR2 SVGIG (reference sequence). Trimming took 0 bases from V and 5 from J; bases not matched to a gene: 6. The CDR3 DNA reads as TGTGCCTGGAGTGTAGGACAGGGGGAGTGGGAGACCCAGTACTTC. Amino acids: CAWSVGQGEWETQYF.

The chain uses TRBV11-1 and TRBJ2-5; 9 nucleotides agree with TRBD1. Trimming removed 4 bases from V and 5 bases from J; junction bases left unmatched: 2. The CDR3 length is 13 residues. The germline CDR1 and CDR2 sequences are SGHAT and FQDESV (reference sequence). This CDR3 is CASSWTGDETQYF. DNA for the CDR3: TGTGCCAGCAGCTGGACAGGGGACGAGACCCAGTACTTC.

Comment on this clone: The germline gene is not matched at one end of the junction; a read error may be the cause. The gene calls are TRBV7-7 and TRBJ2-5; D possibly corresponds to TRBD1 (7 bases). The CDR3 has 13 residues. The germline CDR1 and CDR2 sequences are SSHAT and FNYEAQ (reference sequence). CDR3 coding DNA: TGTGCTAGCAGCCAGGGGGGCTGGGAGACCCAGTACTTC. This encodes CASSQGGWETQYF.

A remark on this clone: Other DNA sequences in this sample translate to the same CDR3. The CDR3, as DNA: TGTGCCAGCAGCTCACAGGGGAACACTGAAGCTTTCTTT. It is translated as CASSSQGNTEAFF. V usage is TRBV7-9 and J usage is TRBJ1-1; a weak D match, TRBD1 (6 bases). V gave up 4 bases and J gave up 1 base, with 7 bases separating them. The CDR3 spans 13 residues. CDR1 is SEHNR, CDR2 FQNEAQ, per germline (reference sequence).

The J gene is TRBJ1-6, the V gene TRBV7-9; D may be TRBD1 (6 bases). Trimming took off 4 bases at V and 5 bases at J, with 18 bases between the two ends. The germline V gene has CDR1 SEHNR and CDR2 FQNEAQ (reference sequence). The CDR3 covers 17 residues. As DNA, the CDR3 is TGTGCCAGCAGCTCTCCGTCAGGGGAGGGAAATAATTCACCCCTCCACTTT. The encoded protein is CASSSPSGEGNNSPLHF.

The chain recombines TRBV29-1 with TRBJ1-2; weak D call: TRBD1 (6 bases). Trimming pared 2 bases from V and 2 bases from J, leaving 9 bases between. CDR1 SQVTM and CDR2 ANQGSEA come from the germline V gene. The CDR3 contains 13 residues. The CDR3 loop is CSVERGTNYGYTF. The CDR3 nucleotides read TGCAGCGTTGAAAGGGGGACAAACTATGGCTACACCTTC.

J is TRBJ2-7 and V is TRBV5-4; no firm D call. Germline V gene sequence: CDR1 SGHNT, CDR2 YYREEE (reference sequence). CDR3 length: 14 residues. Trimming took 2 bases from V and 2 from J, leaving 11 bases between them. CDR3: CASSLELHTYEQYF. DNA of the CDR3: TGTGCCAGCAGCTTAGAACTTCATACCTACGAGCAGTACTTC.

This chain's CDR3 is CASSRPGTSDNEQFF. CDR3 nucleotides: TGTGCCAGCAGCCGACCCGGGACTAGTGACAATGAGCAGTTCTTC. This chain joins TRBV7-9 and TRBJ2-1; TRBD2 matches at 8 bases. This CDR3 contains 15 residues. CDR1 and CDR2 (germline): SEHNR, FQNEAQ (reference sequence). The J segment lost 5 bases and the V segment lost 5 bases, leaving 8 bases of the junction unmatched.

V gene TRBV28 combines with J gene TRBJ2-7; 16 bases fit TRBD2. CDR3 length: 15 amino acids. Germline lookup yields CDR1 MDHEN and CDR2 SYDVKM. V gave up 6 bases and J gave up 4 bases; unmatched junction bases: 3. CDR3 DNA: TGTGCCAGCAGAGGGACTAGCGGGGGGGTGTACGAGCAGTACTTC. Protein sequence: CASRGTSGGVYEQYF.

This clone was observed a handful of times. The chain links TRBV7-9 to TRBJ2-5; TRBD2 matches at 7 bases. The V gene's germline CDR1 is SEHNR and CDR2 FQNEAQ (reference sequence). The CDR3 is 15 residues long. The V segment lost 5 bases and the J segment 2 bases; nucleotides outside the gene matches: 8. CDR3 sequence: CASSTYYSGQETQYF. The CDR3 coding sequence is TGTGCCAGCAGCACCTACTATAGCGGGCAAGAGACCCAGTACTTC.

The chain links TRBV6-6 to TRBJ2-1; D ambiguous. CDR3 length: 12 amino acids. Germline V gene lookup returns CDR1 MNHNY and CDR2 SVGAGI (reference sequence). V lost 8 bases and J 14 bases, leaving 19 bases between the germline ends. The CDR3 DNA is TGTGCCAGCTCTTATACGGCGGTGGGTGAGTTCTTC. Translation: CASSYTAVGEFF.

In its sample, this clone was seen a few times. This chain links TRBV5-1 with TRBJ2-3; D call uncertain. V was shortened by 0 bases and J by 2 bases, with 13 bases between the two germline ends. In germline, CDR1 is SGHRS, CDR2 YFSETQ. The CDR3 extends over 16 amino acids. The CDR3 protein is CASSLDAAPITDTQYF. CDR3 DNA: TGCGCCAGCAGCTTGGACGCGGCGCCGATCACAGATACGCAGTATTTT.

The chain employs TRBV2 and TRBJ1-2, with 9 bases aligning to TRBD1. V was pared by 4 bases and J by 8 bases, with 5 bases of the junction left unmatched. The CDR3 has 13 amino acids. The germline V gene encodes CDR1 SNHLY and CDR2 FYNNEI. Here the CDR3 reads CASSVQGAGGYTF. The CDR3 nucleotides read TGTGCCAGCAGTGTACAGGGGGCAGGGGGCTACACCTTC.

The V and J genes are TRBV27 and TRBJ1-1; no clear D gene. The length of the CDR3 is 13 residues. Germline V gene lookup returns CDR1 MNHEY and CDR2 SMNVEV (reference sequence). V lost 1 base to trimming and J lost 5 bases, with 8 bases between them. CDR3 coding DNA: TGTGCCAGCAGTTTATTCGTTATGACTGAAGCTTTCTTT. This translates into CASSLFVMTEAFF.

This CDR3 reads CASSQGRQGGSYNEQFF. CDR3 bases: TGCGCCAGCAGCCAAGGTCGACAGGGGGGCTCCTACAATGAGCAGTTCTTC. V gene TRBV4-3 combines with J gene TRBJ2-1; 9 bases align to TRBD1. Per the germline V gene, CDR1 is LGHNA and CDR2 is YSLEER. CDR3 length: 17 amino acids. Trimming at V came to 1 base and at J to 0 bases, leaving 4 bases not matched to a gene.

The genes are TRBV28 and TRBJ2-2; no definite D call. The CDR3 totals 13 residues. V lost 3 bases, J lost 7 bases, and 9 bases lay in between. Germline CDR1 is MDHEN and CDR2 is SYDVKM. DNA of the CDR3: TGTGCCAGCAGTTTCCCGACGGGCGGGGAGCTGTTTTTT. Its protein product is CASSFPTGGELFF.

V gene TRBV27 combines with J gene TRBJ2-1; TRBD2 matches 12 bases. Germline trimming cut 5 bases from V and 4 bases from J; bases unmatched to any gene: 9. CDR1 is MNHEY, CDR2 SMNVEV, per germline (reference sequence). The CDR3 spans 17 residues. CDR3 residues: CASSLRALAGGYNEQFF. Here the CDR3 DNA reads TGTGCCAGCAGTCTTCGTGCTCTAGCGGGAGGGTACAATGAGCAGTTCTTC.

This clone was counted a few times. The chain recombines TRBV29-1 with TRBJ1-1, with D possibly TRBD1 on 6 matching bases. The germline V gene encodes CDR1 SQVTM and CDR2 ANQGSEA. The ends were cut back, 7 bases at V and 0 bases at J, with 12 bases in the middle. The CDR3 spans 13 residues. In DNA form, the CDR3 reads TGCAGCGGTGCTCGGACAGTGAACACTGAAGCTTTCTTT. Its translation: CSGARTVNTEAFF. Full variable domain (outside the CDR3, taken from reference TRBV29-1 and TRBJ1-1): SAVISQKPSRDICQRGTSLTIQCQVDSQVTMMFWYRQQPGQSLTLIATANQGSEATYESGFVIDKFPISRPNLTFSTLTVSNMSPEDSSIYLCSGARTVNTEAFFGQGTRLTVV.

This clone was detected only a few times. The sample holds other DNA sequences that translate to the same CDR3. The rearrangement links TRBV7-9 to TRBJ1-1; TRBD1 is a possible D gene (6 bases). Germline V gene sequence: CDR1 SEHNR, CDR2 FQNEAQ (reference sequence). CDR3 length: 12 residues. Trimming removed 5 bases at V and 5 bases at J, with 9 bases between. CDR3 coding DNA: TGTGCCAGCAGCCAGGGGACAACTGAAGCTTTCTTT. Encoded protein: CASSQGTTEAFF.

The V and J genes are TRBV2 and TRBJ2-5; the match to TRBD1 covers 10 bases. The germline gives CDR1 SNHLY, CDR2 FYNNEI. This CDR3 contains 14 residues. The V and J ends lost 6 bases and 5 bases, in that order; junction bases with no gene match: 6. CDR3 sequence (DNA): TGTGCCAGCAGACCGGGACAGGGGTGGGAGACCCAGTACTTC. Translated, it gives CASRPGQGWETQYF.